This T cell receptor beta chain was identified during a study of human T cells and chemical hapten exposure. Overall study: Largely, small differences in pooled library volume made per-sample TCR yields vary.

Trimming took 1 base from V and 3 from J, leaving 11 bases between them. Germline V lookup: CDR1 LGHDT, CDR2 YNNKEL (reference sequence). There are 15 residues in the CDR3. This clonotype turned up a few times. This sample's time point: patch test 1, 2 weeks after DPC sensitization. This sample's treatment: therapeutic diphenylcyclopropenone sensitization with weekly scalp DPC. Each CDR3 protein gets one entry after TCRdb re-called the RACE reads with MiXCR. The data contain fewer than 60,000 distinct CDR3 sequences, less than 9.5% of them singletons. This sample comprised whole blood, obtained in connection with sensitization to the hapten diphenylcyclopropenone (DPC). This receptor was taken from a woman in her forties or fifties with alopecia areata. Some clones in this sample may be carry-over from other donors' samples. This chain joins TRBV3-1 and TRBJ2-3; TRBD2 might be the D (6 bases). The CDR3 region has the DNA TGTGCCAGCAGCCAAGGGGGACTTCCAACAGATACGCAGTATTTT. Protein sequence: CASSQGGLPTDTQYF.